This TCR beta chain stems from a study of response to subunit inactivated influenza vaccine. The CDR3 is made up of 17 amino acids. The germline V gene has CDR1 LNHNV and CDR2 YYDKDF (reference sequence). Trimming took off 0 bases at V and 1 base at J, with 13 bases between the two ends. The table lists this clonotype with many counts. MiXCR, applied by TCRdb to the RT-PCR reads, yields one record per CDR3 protein. This sample has more than 450,000 distinct CDR3 sequences, with 10% to 12% found just once. These data also featured in a second study, about T cells expressing NK-cell markers. That report notes: A 5'RACE template switching approach incorporating UMIs was used to make TCR beta cDNA. Among four donors, these clonotypes also ranked first in the CD3+CD56-NKG2C+ fraction. Certain NKG2C+ T cell clones were expanded, and their HCMV specificity remained unclear.

This clonotype originated in a man aged 45 to 65 who received an inactivated influenza vaccine. This sample comprised PBMCs from blood, obtained on the day of vaccination. The chain employs TRBV15 and TRBJ2-1; D gene unclear. CDR3 DNA: TGTGCCACCAGCAGAGATCGAACAGCCGCGTCCTACAATGAGCAGTTCTTC. Residues: CATSRDRTAASYNEQFF. The full variable domain, rest sourced from reference TRBV15 and TRBJ2-1, is DAMVIQNPRYQVTQFGKPVTLSCSQTLNHNVMYWYQQKSSQAPKLLFHYYDKDFNNEADTPDNFQSRRPNTSFCFLDIRSPGLGDTAMYLCATSRDRTAASYNEQFFGPGTRLTVL.